This T cell receptor (beta chain) was found in a study of blood T cell repertoires in COVID-19. Across the study: Samples of COVID-19 (acute and convalescent) were obtained from the United States, Italy and Spain. In each case, the material was cDNA or gDNA derived from T cells, B-cell-depleted T cells, or PBMCs.

Authors' analysis steps: Reference gene primer amplification in the assay estimated nucleated cell counts. Only in-frame clones appear in the TCRdb table, and some are missing; sequencing was by immunoSEQ multiplex PCR. The DNA gave D and trimming, while V, J and clone size come from that table. This table holds over 120,000 clones, roughly four fifths found once. Germline V gene data show CDR1 as SGHVS and CDR2 as FQNEAQ. V lost 0 bases, J lost 7 bases, and 7 bases lay in between. The CDR3 extends over 14 amino acids. Sequencing used peripheral blood. The chain carries TRBV7-8 and TRBJ1-6; D not resolved. The TCR was taken from a woman in her 50s with active or convalescent COVID-19. This CDR3 reads CASSLAPGNSPLHF. CDR3 in DNA: TGTGCCAGCAGCTTAGCGCCAGGCAATTCACCCCTCCACTTT.